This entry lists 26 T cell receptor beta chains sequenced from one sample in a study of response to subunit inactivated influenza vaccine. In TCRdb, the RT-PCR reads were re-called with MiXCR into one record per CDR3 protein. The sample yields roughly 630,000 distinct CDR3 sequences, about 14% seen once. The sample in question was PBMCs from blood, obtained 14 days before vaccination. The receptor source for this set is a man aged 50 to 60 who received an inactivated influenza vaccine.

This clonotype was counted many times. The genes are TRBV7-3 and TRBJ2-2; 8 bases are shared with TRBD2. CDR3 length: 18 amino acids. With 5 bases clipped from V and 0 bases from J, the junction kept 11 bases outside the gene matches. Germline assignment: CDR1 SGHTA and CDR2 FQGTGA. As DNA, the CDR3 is TGTGCCAGCAGCACAAATGCCATAGCGGGATCGAACACCGGGGAGCTGTTTTTT. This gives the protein CASSTNAIAGSNTGELFF.

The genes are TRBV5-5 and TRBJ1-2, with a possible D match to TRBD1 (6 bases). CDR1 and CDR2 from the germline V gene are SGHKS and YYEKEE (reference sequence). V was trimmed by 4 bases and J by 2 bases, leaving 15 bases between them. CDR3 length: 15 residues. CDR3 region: CASSPFNRDNYGYTF. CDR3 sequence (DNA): TGTGCCAGCAGCCCATTCAACAGGGACAACTATGGCTACACCTTC. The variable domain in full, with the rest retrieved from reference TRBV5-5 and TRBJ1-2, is DAGVTQSPTHLIKTRGQQVTLRCSPISGHKSVSWYQQVLGQGPQFIFQYYEKEERGRGNFPDRFSARQFPNYSSELNVNALLLGDSALYLCASSPFNRDNYGYTFGSGTRLTVV.

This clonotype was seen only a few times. The CDR3 is CASSLEWDGYTF. CDR3 bases: TGTGCCAGCAGCTTAGAATGGGATGGCTACACCTTC. The rearrangement joins TRBV7-2 to TRBJ1-2; D unclear. Trimming took 1 base from V and 6 from J, leaving 6 bases between them. The CDR3 totals 12 residues. Germline CDR1 SGHTA, CDR2 FQGNSA.

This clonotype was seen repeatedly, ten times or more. The CDR3 region is CSASQGVGRGAFF. In nucleotides, the CDR3 is TGCAGTGCGAGCCAGGGTGTGGGTCGGGGAGCTTTCTTT. This sequence joins TRBV20-1 and TRBJ1-1; D is possibly TRBD1 (5 bases). V lost 6 bases, J lost 10 bases, and 21 bases lay in between. The CDR3 spans 13 residues. Germline loops: CDR1 DFQATT, CDR2 SNEGSKA (reference sequence).

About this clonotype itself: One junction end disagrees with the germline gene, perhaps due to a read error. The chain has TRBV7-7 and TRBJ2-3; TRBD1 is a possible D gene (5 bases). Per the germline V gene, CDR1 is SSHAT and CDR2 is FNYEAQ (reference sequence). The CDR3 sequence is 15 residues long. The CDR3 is CASSLDSGSTDTQYF. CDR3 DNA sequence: TGTGCTAGCAGCTTGGATTCAGGGAGCACAGATACGCAGTATTTT.

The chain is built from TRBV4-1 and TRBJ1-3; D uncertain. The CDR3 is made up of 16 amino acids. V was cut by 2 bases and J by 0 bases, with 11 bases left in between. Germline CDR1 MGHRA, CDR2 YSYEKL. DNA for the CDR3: TGCGCCAGCAGCCAAACACCGGGAGTCTCTGGAAACACCATATATTTT. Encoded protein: CASSQTPGVSGNTIYF.

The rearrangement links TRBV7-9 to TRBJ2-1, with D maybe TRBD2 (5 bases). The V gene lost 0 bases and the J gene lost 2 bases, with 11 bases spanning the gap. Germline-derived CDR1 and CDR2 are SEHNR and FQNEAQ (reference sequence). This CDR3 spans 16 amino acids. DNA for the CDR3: TGTGCCAGCAGCTTAGCGAGGACTGGCCCCTACAATGAGCAGTTCTTC. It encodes CASSLARTGPYNEQFF.

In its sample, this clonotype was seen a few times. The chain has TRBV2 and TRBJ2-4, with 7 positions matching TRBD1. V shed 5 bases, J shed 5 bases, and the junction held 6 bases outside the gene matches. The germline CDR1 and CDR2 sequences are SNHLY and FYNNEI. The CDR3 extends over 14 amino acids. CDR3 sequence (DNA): TGTGCCAGCAGTAAGGTGGACAGGCAAAACATTCAGTACTTC. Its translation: CASSKVDRQNIQYF.

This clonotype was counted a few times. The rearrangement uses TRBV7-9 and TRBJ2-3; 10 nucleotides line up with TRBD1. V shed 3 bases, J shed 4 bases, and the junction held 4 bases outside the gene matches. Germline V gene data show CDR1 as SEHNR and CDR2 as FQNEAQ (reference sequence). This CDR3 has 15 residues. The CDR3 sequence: CASSLDRGISDTQYF. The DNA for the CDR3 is TGTGCCAGCAGCTTGGACAGGGGGATATCAGATACGCAGTATTTT.

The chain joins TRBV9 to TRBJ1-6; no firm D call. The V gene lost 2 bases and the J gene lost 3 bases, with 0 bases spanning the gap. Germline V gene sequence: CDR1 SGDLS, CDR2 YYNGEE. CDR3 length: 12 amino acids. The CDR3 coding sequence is TGTGCCAGCAGCGTCTATAATTCACCCCTCCACTTT. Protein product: CASSVYNSPLHF.

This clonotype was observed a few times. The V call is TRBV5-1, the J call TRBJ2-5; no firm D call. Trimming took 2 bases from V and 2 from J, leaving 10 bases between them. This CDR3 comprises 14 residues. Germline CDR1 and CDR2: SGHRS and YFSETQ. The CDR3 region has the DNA TGCGCCAGCAGCTTCCAAGGACGACAAGAGACCCAGTACTTC. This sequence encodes CASSFQGRQETQYF.

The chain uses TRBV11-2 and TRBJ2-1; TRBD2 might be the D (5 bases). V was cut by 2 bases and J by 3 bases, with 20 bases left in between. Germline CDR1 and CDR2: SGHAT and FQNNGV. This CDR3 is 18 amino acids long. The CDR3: CASSLRSRVSVRYNEQFF. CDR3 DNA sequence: TGTGCCAGCAGCTTAAGGTCGAGGGTTTCGGTACGCTACAATGAGCAGTTCTTC.

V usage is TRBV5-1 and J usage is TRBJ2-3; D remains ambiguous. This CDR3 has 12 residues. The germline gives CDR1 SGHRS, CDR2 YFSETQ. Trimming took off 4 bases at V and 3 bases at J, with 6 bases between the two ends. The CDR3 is CASSQQTDTQYF. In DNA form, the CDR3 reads TGCGCCAGCAGCCAACAGACAGATACGCAGTATTTT. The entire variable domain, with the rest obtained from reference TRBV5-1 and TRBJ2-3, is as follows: KAGVTQTPRYLIKTRGQQVTLSCSPISGHRSVSWYQQTPGQGLQFLFEYFSETQRNKGNFPGRFSGRQFSNSRSEMNVSTLELGDSALYLCASSQQTDTQYFGPGTRLTVL.

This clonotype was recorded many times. CDR3 sequence reads: CASSLGFRDTQYF. The CDR3 nucleotides read TGTGCCAGCAGCTTAGGTTTCCGGGATACGCAGTATTTT. The chain is built from TRBV11-2 and TRBJ2-3; D unresolved. The CDR3 is 13 amino acids. Trimming removed 1 base at V and 6 bases at J, with 8 bases between. Germline V gene lookup returns CDR1 SGHAT and CDR2 FQNNGV.

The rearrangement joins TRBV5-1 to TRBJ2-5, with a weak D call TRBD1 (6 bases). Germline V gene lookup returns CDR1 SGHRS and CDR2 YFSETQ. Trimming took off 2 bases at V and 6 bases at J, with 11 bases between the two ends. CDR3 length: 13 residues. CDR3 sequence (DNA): TGCGCCAGCAGCTTATCGGGACAACAGACCCAGTACTTC. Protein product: CASSLSGQQTQYF.

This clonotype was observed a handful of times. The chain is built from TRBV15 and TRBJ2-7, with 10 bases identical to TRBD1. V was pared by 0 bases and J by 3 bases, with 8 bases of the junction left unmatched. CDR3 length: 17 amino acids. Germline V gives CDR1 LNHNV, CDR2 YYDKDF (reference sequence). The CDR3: CATSRDLGTGAGYEQYF. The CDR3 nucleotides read TGTGCCACCAGCAGAGATCTTGGGACAGGGGCGGGCTACGAGCAGTACTTC. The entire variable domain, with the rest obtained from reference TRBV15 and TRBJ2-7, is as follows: DAMVIQNPRYQVTQFGKPVTLSCSQTLNHNVMYWYQQKSSQAPKLLFHYYDKDFNNEADTPDNFQSRRPNTSFCFLDIRSPGLGDTAMYLCATSRDLGTGAGYEQYFGPGTRLTVT.

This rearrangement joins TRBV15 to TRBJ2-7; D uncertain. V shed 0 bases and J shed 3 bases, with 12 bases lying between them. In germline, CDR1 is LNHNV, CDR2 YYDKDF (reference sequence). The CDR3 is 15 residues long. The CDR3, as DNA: TGTGCCACCAGCAGAGATCGAGGTTCGGGCTACGAGCAGTACTTC. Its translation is CATSRDRGSGYEQYF. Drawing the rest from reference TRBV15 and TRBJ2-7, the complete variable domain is DAMVIQNPRYQVTQFGKPVTLSCSQTLNHNVMYWYQQKSSQAPKLLFHYYDKDFNNEADTPDNFQSRRPNTSFCFLDIRSPGLGDTAMYLCATSRDRGSGYEQYFGPGTRLTVT.

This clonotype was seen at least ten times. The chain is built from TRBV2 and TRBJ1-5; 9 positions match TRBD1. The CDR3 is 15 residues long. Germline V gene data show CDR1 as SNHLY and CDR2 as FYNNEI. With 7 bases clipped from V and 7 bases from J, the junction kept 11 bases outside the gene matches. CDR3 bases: TGTGCCAGCAAATTCAACAGGGGGCTCGAACAGCCCCAGCATTTT. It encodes CASKFNRGLEQPQHF.

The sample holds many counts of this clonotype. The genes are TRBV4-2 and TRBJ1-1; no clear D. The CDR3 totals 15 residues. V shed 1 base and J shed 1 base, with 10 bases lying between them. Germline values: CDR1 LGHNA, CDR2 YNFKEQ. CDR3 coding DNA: TGTGCCAGCAGCCAAGCCGCCCTACAGAACACTGAAGCTTTCTTT. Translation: CASSQAALQNTEAFF.

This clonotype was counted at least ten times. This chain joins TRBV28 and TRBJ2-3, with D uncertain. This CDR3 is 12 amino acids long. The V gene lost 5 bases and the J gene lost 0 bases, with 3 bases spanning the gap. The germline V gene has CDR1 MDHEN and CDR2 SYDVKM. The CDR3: CASSDSTDTQYF. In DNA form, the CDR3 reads TGTGCCAGCAGTGATAGCACAGATACGCAGTATTTT.

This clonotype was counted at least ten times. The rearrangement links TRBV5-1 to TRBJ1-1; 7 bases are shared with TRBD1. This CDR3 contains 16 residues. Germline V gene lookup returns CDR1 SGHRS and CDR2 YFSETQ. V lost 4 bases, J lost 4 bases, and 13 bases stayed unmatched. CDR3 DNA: TGCGCCAGCAGCGCCAGACCTCAGGGGGAGGGCACTGAAGCTTTCTTT. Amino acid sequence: CASSARPQGEGTEAFF.

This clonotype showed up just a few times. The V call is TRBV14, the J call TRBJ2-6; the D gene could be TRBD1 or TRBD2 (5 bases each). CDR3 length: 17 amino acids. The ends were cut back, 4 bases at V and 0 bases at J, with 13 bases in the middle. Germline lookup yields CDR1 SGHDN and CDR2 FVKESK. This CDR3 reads CASSRYEGPSGANVLTF. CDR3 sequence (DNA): TGTGCCAGCAGCCGGTATGAGGGGCCCTCTGGGGCCAACGTCCTGACTTTC.

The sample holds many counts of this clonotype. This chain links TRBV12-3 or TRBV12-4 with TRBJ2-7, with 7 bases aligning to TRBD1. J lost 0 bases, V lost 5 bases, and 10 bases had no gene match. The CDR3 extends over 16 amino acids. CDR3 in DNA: TGTGCCAGCAGTACCCGCAGGACAGGTAACTCCTACGAGCAGTACTTC. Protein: CASSTRRTGNSYEQYF.

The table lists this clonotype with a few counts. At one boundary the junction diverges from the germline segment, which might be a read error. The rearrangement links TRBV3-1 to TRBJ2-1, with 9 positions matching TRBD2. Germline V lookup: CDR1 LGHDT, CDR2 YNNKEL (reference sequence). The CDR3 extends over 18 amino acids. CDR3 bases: TGTGCCAGCAGCCCGCCCGCGGGAGGGGGGAGCTCCTACAATGAGCAGTTCTTT. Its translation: CASSPPAGGGSSYNEQFF.

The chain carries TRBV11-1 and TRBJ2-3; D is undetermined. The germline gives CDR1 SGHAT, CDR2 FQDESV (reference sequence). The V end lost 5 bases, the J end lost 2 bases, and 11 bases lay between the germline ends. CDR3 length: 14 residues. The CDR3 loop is CASSLGPITDTQYF. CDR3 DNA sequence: TGTGCCAGCAGCCTCGGACCTATCACAGATACGCAGTATTTT.

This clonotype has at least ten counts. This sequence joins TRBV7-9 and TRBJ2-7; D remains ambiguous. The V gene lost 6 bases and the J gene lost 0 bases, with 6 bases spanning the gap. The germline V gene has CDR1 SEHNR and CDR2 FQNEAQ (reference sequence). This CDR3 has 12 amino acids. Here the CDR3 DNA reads TGTGCCAGCAGGCGGAGCTCCTACGAGCAGTACTTC. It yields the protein CASRRSSYEQYF.